A few counts support the clone carrying this T cell receptor beta chain. Between the trimmed V and J ends, which lost 5 bases and 5 bases, there was a span of 8 bases. The CDR3 has 13 amino acids. Germline lookup yields CDR1 SGHRS and CDR2 YFSETQ. These data belong to a study of blood T cell repertoires in COVID-19. The overall study: Acute and convalescent COVID-19 samples came from the United States, Italy and Spain.

Some clones are missing from TCRdb's copy, which holds only in-frame ones; the method was immunoSEQ multiplex PCR. The sample carries about 210,000 clones, about nine tenths recorded once. This clonotype was obtained from a woman aged 40 to 49 with acute or convalescent COVID-19. This chain links TRBV5-1 with TRBJ1-6; a possible D gene is TRBD1 (5 bases). The sample comprised peripheral blood. The CDR3 bases are TGCGCCAGCAGGACAGCAAATAATTCACCCCTCCACTTT. This gives the protein CASRTANNSPLHF. Combining the CDR3 with reference TRBV5-1 and TRBJ1-6 gives the whole variable domain KAGVTQTPRYLIKTRGQQVTLSCSPISGHRSVSWYQQTPGQGLQFLFEYFSETQRNKGNFPGRFSGRQFSNSRSEMNVSTLELGDSALYLCASRTANNSPLHFGNGTRLTVT.